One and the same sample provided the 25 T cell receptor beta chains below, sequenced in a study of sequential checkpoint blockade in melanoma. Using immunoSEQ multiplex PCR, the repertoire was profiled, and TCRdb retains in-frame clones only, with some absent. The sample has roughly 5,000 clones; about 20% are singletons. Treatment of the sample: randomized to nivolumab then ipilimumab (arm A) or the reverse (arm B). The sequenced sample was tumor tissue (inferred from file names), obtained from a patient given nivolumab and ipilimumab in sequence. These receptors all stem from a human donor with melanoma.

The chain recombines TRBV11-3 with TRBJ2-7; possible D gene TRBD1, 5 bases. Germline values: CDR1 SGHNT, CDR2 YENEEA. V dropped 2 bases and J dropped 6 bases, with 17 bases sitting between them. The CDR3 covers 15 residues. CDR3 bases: TGTGCCAGCAGCTTAAGCACAGGCAGCCTCCGCGAGCAGTACTTC. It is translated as CASSLSTGSLREQYF.

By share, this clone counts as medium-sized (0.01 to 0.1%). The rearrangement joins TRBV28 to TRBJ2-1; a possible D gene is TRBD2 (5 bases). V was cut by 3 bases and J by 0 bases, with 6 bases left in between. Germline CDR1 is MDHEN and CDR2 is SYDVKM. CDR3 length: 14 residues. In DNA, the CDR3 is TGTGCCAGCAGTTTGCTAGCCTCCTACAATGAGCAGTTCTTC. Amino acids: CASSLLASYNEQFF.

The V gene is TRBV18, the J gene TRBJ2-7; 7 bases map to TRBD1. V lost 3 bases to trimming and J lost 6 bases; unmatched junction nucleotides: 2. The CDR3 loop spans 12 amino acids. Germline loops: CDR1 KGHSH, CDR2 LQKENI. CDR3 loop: CASSPTGTEQYF. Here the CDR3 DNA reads TGTGCCAGCTCACCGACAGGGACCGAGCAGTACTTC.

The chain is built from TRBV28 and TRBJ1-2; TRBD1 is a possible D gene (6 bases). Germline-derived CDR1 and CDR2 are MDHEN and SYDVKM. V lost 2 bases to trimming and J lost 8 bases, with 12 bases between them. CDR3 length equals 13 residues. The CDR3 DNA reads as TGTGCCAGCAGTTTAAGACAGGTTATAGGCTACACCTTC. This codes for CASSLRQVIGYTF.

This CDR3 reads CASSWTGARGKNTGELFF. The CDR3 bases are TGCGCCAGCAGCTGGACCGGAGCTAGAGGGAAGAACACCGGGGAGCTGTTTTTT. The chain joins TRBV5-1 to TRBJ2-2, with D maybe TRBD2 (5 bases). Deletions cut 3 bases from V and 1 base from J, with 19 bases between. Germline CDR1 and CDR2: SGHRS and YFSETQ. CDR3 length: 18 residues.

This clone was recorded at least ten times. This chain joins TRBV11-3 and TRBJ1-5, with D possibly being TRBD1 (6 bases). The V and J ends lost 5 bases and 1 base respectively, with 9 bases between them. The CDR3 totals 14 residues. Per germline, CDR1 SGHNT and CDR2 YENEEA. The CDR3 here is CASSPRGSNQPQHF. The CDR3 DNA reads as TGTGCCAGCAGCCCCAGGGGAAGCAATCAGCCCCAGCATTTT.

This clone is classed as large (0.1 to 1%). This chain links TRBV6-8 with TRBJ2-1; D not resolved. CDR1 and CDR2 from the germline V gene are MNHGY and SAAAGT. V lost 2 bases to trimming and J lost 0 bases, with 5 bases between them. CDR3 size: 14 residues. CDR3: CASSYRLSYNEQFF. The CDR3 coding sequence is TGTGCCAGCAGTTACAGGCTCTCCTACAATGAGCAGTTCTTC.

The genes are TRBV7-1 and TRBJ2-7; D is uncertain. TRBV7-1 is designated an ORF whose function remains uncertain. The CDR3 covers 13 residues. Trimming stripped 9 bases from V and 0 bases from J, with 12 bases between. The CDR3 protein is CASQVVGSYEQYF. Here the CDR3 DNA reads TGTGCCAGTCAGGTCGTGGGCTCCTACGAGCAGTACTTC.

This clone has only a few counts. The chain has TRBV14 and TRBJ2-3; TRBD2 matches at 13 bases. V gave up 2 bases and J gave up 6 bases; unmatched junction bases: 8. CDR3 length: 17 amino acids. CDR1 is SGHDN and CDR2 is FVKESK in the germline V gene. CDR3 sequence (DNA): TGTGCCAGCAGCCAACCTTTTGGACTAGCGGGGGACGATACGCAGTATTTT. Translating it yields CASSQPFGLAGDDTQYF.

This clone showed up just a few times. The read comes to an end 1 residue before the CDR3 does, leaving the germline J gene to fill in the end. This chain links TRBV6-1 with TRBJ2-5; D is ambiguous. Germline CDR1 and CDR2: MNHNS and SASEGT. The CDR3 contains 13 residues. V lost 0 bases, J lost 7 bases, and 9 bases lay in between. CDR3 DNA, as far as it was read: TGTGCCAGCAGTGAAGCTGTATACGGGACCCAGTAC. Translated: CASSEAVYGTQY. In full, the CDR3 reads CASSEAVYGTQYF.

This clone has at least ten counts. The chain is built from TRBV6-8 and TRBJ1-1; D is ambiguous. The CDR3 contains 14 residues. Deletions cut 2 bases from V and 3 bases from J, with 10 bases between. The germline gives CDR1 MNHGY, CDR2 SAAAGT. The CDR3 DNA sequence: TGTGCCAGCAGTTACGGGCCAGCCTACACTGAAGCTTTCTTT. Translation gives CASSYGPAYTEAFF.

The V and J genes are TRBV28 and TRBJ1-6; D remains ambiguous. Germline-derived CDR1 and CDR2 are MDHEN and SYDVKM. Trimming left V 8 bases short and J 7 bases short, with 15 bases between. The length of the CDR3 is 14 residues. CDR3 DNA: TGTGCCAGCTGCTGGACTACAGTCAATTCACCCCTCCACTTT. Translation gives CASCWTTVNSPLHF.

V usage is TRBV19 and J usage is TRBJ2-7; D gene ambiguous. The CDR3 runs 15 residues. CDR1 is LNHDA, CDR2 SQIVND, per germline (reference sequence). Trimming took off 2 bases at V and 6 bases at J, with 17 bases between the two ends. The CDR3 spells CASSIRYSPVSEQYF. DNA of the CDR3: TGTGCCAGTAGTATACGTTACAGTCCCGTAAGCGAGCAGTACTTC.

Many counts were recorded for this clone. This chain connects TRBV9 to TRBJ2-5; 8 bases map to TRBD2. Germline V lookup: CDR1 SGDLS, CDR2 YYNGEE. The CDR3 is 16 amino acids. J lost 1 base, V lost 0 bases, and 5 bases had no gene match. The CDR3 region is CASSVESSGIQETQYF. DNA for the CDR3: TGTGCCAGCAGCGTAGAGAGTAGCGGGATCCAAGAGACCCAGTACTTC.

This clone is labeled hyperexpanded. The CDR3 region has the DNA TGTGCCAGTAGTTGGCAGGGAAGCTATTATAGCAATCAGCCCCAGCATTTT. Its protein is CASSWQGSYYSNQPQHF. This chain joins TRBV19 and TRBJ1-5; D is perhaps TRBD1 (5 bases). V lost 5 bases, J lost 0 bases, and 17 bases lay in between. The CDR3 spans 17 residues. Germline V gives CDR1 LNHDA, CDR2 SQIVND (reference sequence).

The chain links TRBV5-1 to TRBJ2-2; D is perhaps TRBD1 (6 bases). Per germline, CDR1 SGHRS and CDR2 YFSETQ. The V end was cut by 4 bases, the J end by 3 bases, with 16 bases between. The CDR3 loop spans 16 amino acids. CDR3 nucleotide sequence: TGCGCCAGCAGCCCCGATAGGGGGTCCGACACCGGGGAGCTGTTTTTT. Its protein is CASSPDRGSDTGELFF.

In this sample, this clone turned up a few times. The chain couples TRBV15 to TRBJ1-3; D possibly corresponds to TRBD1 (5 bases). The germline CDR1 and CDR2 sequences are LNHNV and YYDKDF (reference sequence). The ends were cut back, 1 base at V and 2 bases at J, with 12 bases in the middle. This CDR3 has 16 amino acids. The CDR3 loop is CATSRGWRGAGNTIYF. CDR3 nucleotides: TGTGCCACCAGCAGAGGGTGGCGGGGGGCTGGAAACACCATATATTTT.

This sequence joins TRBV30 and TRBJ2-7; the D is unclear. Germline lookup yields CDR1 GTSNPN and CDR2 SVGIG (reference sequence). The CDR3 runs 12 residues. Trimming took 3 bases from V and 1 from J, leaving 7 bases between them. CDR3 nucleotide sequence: TGTGCCTGGAGGGGAAGTTCCTACGAGCAGTACTTC. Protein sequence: CAWRGSSYEQYF.

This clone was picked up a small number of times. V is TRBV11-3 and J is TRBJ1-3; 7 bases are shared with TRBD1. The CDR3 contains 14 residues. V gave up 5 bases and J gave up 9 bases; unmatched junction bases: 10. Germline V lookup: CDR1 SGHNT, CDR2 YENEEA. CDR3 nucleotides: TGTGCCAGCAGCGCGACAGGGTTAAGATCCACCATATATTTT. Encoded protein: CASSATGLRSTIYF.

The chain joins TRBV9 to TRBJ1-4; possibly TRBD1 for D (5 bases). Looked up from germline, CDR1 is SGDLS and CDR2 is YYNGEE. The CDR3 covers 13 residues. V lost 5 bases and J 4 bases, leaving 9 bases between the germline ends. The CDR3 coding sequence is TGTGCCAGCAGTCGGGACCATAATGAAAAACTGTTTTTT. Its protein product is CASSRDHNEKLFF.

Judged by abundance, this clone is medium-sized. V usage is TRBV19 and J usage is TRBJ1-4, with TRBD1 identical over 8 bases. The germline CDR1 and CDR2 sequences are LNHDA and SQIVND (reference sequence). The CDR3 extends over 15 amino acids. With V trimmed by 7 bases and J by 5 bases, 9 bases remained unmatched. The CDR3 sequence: CASISRGQANEKLFF. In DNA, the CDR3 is TGTGCCAGTATCTCTCGGGGACAGGCGAATGAAAAACTGTTTTTT.

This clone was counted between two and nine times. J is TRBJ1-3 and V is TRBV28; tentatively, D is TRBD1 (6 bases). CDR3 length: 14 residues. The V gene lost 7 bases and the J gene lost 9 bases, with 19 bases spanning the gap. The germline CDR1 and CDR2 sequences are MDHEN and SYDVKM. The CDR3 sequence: CASTPGHLLSTIYF. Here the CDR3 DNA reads TGTGCCAGCACCCCGGGACACCTTTTGAGCACCATATATTTT.

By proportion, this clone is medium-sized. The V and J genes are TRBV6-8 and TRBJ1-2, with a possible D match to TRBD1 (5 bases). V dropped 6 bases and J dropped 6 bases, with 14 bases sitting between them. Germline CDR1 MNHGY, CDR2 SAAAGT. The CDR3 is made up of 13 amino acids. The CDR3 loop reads CASSPGGAHGYTF. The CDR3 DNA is TGTGCCAGCAGCCCCGGGGGTGCCCATGGCTACACCTTC.

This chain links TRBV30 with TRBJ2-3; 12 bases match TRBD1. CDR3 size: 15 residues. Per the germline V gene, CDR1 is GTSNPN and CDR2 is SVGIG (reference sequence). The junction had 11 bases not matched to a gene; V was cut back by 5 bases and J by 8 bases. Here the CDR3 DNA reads TGTGCCTGGGTTCGCCGGGACAGGGGGCTGGGTACGCAGTATTTT. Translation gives CAWVRRDRGLGTQYF.

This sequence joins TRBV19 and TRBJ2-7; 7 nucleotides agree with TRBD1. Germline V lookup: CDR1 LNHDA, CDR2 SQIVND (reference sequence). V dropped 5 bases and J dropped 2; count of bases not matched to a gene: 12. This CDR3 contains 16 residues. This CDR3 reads CASSGDRLTTTYEQYF. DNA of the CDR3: TGTGCCAGTAGTGGGGACAGACTCACCACGACCTACGAGCAGTACTTC.